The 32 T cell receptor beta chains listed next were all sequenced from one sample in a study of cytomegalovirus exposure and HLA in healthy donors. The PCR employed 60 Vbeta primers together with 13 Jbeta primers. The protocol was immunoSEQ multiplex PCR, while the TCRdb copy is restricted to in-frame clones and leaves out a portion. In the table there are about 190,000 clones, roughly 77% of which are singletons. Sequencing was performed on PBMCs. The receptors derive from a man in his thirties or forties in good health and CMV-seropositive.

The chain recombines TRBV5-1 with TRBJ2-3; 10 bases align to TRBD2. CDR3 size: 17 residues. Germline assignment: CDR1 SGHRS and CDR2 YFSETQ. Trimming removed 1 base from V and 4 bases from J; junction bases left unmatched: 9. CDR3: CASSLRAGGPGADTQYF. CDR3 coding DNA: TGCGCCAGCAGCTTGCGAGCGGGAGGGCCCGGGGCAGATACGCAGTATTTT.

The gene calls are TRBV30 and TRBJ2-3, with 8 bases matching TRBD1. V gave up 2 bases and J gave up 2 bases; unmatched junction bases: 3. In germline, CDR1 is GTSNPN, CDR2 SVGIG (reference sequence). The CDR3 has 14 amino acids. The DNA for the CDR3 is TGTGCCTGGAGTCGGGGACAGGCCACAGATACGCAGTATTTT. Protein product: CAWSRGQATDTQYF.

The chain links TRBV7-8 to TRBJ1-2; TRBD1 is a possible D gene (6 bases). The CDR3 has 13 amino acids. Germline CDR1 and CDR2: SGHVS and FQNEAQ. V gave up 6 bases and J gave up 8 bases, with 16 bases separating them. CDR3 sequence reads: CASRRTATQGYTF. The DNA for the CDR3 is TGTGCCAGCAGGCGGACAGCCACCCAGGGCTACACCTTC.

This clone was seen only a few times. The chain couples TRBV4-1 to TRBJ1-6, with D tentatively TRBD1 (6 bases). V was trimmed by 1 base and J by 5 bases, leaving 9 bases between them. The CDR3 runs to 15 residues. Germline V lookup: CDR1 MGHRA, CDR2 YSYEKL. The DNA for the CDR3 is TGCGCCAGCAGCCAAGGAGACAGGAATAATTCACCCCTCCACTTT. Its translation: CASSQGDRNNSPLHF.

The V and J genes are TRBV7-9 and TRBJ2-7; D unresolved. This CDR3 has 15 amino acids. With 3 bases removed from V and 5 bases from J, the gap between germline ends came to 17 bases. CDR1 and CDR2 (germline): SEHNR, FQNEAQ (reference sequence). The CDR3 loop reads CASSLNAGPKNEQYF. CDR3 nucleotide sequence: TGTGCCAGCAGCTTGAACGCAGGTCCGAAGAACGAGCAGTACTTC.

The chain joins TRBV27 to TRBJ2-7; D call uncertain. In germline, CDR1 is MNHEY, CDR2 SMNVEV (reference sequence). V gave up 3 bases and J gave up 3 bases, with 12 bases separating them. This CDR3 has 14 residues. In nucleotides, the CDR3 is TGTGCCAGCAGTTTCACAGCTCGGTTCTACGAGCAGTACTTC. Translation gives CASSFTARFYEQYF.

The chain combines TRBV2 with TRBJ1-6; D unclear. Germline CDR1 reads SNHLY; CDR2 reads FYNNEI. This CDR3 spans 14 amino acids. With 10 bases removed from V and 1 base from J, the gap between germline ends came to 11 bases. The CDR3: CATSPGSYNSPLHF. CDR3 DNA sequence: TGTGCCACCTCTCCGGGTTCCTATAATTCACCCCTCCACTTT.

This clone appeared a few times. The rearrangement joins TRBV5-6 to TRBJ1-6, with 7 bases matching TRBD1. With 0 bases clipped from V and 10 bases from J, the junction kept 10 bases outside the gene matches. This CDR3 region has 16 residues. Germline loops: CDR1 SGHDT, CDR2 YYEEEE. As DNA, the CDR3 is TGTGCCAGCAGCTTGGGAGCACAGGGGTTCGGATCACCCCTCCACTTT. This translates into CASSLGAQGFGSPLHF. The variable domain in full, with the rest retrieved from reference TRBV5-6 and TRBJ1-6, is DAGVTQSPTHLIKTRGQQVTLRCSPKSGHDTVSWYQQALGQGPQFIFQYYEEEERQRGNFPDRFSGHQFPNYSSELNVNALLLGDSALYLCASSLGAQGFGSPLHFGNGTRLTVT.

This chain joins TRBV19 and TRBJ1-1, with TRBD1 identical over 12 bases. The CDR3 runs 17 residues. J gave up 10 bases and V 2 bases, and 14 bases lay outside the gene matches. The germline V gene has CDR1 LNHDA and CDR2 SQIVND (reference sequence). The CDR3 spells CASSIRGTGGDSVAAFF. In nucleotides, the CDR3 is TGTGCCAGTAGTATAAGGGGGACAGGGGGCGATTCGGTTGCAGCTTTCTTT.

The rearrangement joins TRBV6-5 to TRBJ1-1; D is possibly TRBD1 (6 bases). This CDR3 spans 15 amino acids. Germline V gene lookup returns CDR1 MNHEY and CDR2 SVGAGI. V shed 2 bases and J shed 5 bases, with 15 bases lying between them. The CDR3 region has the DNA TGTGCCAGCAGTTACGGTTTGGGGGCGCAGACTGAAGCTTTCTTT. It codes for CASSYGLGAQTEAFF.

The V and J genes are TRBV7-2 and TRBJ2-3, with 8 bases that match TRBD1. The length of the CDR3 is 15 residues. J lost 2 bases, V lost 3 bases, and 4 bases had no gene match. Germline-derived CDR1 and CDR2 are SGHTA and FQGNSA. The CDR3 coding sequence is TGTGCCAGCAGCTTGGGGACAGGCTTCACAGATACGCAGTATTTT. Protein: CASSLGTGFTDTQYF. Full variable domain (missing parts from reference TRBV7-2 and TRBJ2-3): GAGVSQSPSNKVTEKGKDVELRCDPISGHTALYWYRQSLGQGLEFLIYFQGNSAPDKSGLPSDRFSAERTGGSVSTLTIQRTQQEDSAVYLCASSLGTGFTDTQYFGPGTRLTVL.

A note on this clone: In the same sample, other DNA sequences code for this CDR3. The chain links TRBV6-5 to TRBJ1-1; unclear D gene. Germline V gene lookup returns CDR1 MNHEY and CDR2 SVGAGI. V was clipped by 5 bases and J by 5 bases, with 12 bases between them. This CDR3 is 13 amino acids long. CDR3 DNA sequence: TGTGCCAGCAGTACAGACGGGAATACTGAAGCTTTCTTT. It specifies CASSTDGNTEAFF.

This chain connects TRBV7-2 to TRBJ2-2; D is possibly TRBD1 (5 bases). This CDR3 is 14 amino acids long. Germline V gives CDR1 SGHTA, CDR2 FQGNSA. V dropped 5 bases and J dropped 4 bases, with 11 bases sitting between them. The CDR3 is CASSPAGFTGELFF. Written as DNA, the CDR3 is TGTGCCAGCAGCCCCGCAGGGTTCACCGGGGAGCTGTTTTTT.

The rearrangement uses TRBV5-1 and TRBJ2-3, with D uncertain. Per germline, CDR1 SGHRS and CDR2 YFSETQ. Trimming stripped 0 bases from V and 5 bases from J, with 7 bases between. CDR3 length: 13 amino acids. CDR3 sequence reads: CASSLDERDTQYF. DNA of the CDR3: TGCGCCAGCAGCTTGGATGAGAGAGATACGCAGTATTTT.

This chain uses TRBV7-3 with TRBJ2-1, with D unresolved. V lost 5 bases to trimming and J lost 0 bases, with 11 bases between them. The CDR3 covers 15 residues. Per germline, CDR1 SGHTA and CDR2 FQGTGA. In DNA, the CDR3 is TGTGCCAGCAGCGCAACTGAAGCCTCCTACAATGAGCAGTTCTTC. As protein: CASSATEASYNEQFF.

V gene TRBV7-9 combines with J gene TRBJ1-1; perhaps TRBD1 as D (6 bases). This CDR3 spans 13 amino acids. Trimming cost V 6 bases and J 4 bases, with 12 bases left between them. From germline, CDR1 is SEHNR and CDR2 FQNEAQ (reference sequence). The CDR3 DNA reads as TGTGCCAGCAGTGCCAGGGGTCTCACTGAAGCTTTCTTT. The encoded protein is CASSARGLTEAFF.

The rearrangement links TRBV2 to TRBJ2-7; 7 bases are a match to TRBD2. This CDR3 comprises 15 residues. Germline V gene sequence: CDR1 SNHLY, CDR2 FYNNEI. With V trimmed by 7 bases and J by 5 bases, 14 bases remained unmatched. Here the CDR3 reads CASTLREPLFDEQYF. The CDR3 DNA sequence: TGTGCCAGCACTTTGCGGGAGCCCTTGTTTGACGAGCAGTACTTC.

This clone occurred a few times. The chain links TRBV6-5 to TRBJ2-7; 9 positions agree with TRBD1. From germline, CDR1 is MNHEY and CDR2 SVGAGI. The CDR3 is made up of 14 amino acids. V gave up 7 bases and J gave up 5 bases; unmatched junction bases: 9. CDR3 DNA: TGTGCCAGCACCAAGGGACAGGGTTCAGACGAGCAGTACTTC. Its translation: CASTKGQGSDEQYF.

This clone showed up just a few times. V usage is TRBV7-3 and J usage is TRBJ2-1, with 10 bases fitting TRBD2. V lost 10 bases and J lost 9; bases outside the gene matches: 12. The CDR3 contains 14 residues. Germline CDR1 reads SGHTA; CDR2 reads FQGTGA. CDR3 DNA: TGTGCCACGAGGGCCGCTAGCGGGAGTGGTGAGCAGTTCTTC. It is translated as CATRAASGSGEQFF. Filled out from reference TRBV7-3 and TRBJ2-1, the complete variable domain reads GAGVSQTPSNKVTEKGKYVELRCDPISGHTALYWYRQSLGQGPEFLIYFQGTGAADDSGLPNDRFFAVRPEGSVSTLKIQRTERGDSAVYLCATRAASGSGEQFFGPGTRLTVL.

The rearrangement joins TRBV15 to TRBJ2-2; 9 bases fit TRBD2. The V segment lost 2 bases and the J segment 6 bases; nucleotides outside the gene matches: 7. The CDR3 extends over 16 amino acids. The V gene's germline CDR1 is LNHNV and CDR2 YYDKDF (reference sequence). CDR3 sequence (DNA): TGTGCCACCAGCAGACTAGCGGGAACGTTATCCGGGGAGCTGTTTTTT. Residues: CATSRLAGTLSGELFF.

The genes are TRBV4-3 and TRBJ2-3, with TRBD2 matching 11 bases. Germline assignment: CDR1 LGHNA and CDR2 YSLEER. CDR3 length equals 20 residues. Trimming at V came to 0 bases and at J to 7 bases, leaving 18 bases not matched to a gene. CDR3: CASSQEGSGTSGGEENTQYF. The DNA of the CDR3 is TGCGCCAGCAGCCAAGAGGGATCAGGGACTAGCGGCGGGGAGGAAAATACGCAGTATTTT.

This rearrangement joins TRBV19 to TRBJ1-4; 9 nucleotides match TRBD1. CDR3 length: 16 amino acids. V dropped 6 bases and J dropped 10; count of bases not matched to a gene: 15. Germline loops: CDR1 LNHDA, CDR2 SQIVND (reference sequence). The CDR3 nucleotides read TGTGCCAGTAGCCGTACAGGGGGCTCTCAGGTCGGAAAACTGTTTTTT. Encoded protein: CASSRTGGSQVGKLFF.

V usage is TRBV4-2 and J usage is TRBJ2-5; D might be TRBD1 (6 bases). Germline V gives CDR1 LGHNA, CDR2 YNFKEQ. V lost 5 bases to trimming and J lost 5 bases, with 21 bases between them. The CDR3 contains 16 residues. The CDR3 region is CASSYVMGAQGETQYF. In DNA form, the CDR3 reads TGTGCCAGCAGCTATGTTATGGGGGCCCAGGGGGAGACCCAGTACTTC.

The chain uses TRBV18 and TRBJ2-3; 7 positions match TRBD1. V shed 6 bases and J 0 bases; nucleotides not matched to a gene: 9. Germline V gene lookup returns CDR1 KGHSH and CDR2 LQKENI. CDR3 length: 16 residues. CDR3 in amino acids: CASSLQGSRSTDTQYF. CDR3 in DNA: TGTGCCAGCTCGCTACAGGGGTCCCGTAGCACAGATACGCAGTATTTT.

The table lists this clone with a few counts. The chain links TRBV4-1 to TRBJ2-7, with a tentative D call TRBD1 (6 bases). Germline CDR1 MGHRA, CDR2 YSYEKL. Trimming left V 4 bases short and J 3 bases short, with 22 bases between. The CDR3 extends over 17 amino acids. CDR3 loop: CASSPKLADRAIYEQYF. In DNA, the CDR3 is TGCGCCAGCAGCCCCAAGCTGGCGGACAGAGCTATCTACGAGCAGTACTTC.

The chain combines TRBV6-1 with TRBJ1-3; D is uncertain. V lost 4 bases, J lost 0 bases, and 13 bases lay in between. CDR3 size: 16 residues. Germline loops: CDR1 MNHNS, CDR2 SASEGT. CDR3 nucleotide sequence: TGTGCCAGCAGTGGGAGTCAGTGGAACTCTGGAAACACCATATATTTT. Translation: CASSGSQWNSGNTIYF.

The CDR3 coding sequence is TGTGCCAGCACCATGGGGGGGCTTGGCTACACCTTC. It yields the protein CASTMGGLGYTF. This chain links TRBV28 with TRBJ1-2; D might be TRBD1 (6 bases). The ends were cut back, 7 bases at V and 7 bases at J, with 13 bases in the middle. Germline values: CDR1 MDHEN, CDR2 SYDVKM. The length of the CDR3 is 12 residues.

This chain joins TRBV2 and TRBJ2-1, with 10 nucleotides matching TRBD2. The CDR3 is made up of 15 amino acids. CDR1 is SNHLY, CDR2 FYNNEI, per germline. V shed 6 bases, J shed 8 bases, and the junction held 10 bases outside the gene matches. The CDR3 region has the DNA TGTGCCAGCAGCGCGACTAGCGGGCCCGGCGATGAGCAGTTCTTC. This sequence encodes CASSATSGPGDEQFF. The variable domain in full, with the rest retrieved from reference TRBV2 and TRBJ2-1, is EPEVTQTPSHQVTQMGQEVILRCVPISNHLYFYWYRQILGQKVEFLVSFYNNEISEKSEIFDDQFSVERPDGSNFTLKIRSTKLEDSAMYFCASSATSGPGDEQFFGPGTRLTVL.

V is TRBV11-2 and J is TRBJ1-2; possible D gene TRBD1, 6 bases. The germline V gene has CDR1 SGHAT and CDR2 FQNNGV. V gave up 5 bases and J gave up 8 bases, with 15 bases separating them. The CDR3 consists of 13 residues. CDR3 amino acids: CASSRRTDEGYTF. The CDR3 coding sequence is TGTGCCAGCAGCCGTCGGACAGACGAGGGCTACACCTTC.

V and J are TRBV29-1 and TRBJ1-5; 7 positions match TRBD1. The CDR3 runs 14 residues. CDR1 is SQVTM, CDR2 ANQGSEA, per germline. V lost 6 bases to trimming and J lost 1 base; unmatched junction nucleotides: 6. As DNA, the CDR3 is TGCAGCGTCCGACAGGGTGAAAGCAATCAGCCCCAGCATTTT. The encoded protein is CSVRQGESNQPQHF.

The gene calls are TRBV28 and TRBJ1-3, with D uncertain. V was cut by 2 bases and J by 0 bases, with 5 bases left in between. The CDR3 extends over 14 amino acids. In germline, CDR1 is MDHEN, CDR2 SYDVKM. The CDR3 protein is CASSLEGSGNTIYF. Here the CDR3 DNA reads TGTGCCAGCAGTTTAGAGGGCTCTGGAAACACCATATATTTT.

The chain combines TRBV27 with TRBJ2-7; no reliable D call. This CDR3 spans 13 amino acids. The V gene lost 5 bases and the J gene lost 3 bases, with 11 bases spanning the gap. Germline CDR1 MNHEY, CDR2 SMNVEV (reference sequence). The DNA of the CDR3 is TGTGCCAGCAGTCGCAGTACATACTACGAGCAGTACTTC. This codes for CASSRSTYYEQYF.